This is a list of T cell receptor beta chains from one sample in a study of identical twins. Each CDR3 protein gets one entry after TCRdb re-called the 5' RACE reads with MiXCR. The sample consists of about 690,000 distinct CDR3 sequences, over 20% of them appearing once. The sample was also reused in another study, on T cells expressing NK-cell markers.

Specimen: PBMCs. All receptors derive from a woman aged 18-29 years in good health. Both conserved end residues are part of each CDR3. D genes are given only for firm matches. Clone size is given for some rows only: seen once, a few or many times, or a class if the clone is expanded.

TGCAGTGCCCATATGGACAGCCTCTCCGAGCAGTACTTC,CSAHMDSLSEQYF,.,13,TRBJ2-7,many,TRBV20-1
TGCAGTGCTAGTGCCGGGACTGGCACAGATACGCAGTATTTT,CSASAGTGTDTQYF,.,14,TRBJ2-3,.,TRBV20-1
TGTGCCAGCAGTTACGGCCAGTCCCAGTACTTC,CASSYGQSQYF,.,11,TRBJ2-5,.,TRBV6-5
TGTGCCATCAGTGAGTCGCCGGAGGCTTCCTACGAGCAGTACTTC,CAISESPEASYEQYF,.,15,TRBJ2-7,few,TRBV10-3
TGCAGTGCGAGGGGACTAGCGGTCAACGAGCAGTACTTC,CSARGLAVNEQYF,TRBD2,13,TRBJ2-7,many,TRBV20-1
TGCAGTGCTAGAGTCGCGGGCAGGGGGGGTGAAAAACTGTTTTTT,CSARVAGRGGEKLFF,TRBD1,15,TRBJ1-4,.,TRBV20-1
TGTGCCAGCAGTTACGGGAAGGGAGCTCAGCCCCAGCATTTT,CASSYGKGAQPQHF,.,14,TRBJ1-5,few,TRBV6-5
TGTGCCAGCAACCAGTTGCAGCCCTACGAGCAGTACTTC,CASNQLQPYEQYF,.,13,TRBJ2-7,few,TRBV6-2/TRBV6-3
TGTGCCAGCAGCGCCAATACAGGGAATTCACCCCTCCACTTT,CASSANTGNSPLHF,.,14,TRBJ1-6,.,TRBV7-8
TGCAGCGCTATGGGGACGGGGGAAATGAACACTGAAGCTTTCTTT,CSAMGTGEMNTEAFF,.,15,TRBJ1-1,.,TRBV29-1
TGTGCCAGCAGTTTAGCGACCCCCTTTTCCCCAGATACGCAGTATTTT,CASSLATPFSPDTQYF,.,16,TRBJ2-3,.,TRBV12-3/TRBV12-4
TGCAGTGCTAGTCAGCAGGCTAGGGCTTTCTTC,CSASQQARAFF,.,11,TRBJ2-1,.,TRBV20-1
TGCAGTGCACCCGGACTAGCGGGGGGGCGTGGCACAGATACGCAGTATTTT,CSAPGLAGGRGTDTQYF,TRBD2,17,TRBJ2-3,few,TRBV20-1